The rows below give T cell receptor beta chains drawn from one sample of a study of T cell responses to AZD1222 COVID-19 vaccine. Only in-frame clones appear in the TCRdb table, and some are missing; sequencing was by immunoSEQ multiplex PCR. The sample lists 80,000 to 100,000 clones, 70% to 90% occurring once. Sequences were derived from peripheral blood, sampled 28 days after the second AZD1222 dose. The receptors stem from an adult who received the AZD1222 COVID-19 vaccine. The CDR3 runs from the conserved cysteine through the conserved F or W. A D gene is named only where the DNA matches it firmly. For some rows the clone size is stated as once, few or many, or as a class when expanded; others skip it.

>TRBD1|TRBV28|once|TRBJ2-1
CASSPSTGLGNEQFF
TGTGCCAGCAGTCCATCGACAGGGCTAGGGAATGAGCAGTTCTTC
>.|TRBV2|few|TRBJ2-1
CASSEYGGDEQFF
TGTGCCAGCAGTGAATATGGTGGGGATGAGCAGTTCTTC
>.|TRBV10-3|.|TRBJ2-1
CAISVTGPSYNEQFF
TGTGCCATCAGTGTTACAGGGCCCTCCTACAATGAGCAGTTCTTC
>.|TRBV11-2|.|TRBJ1-2
CASSLGAAGYGYTF
TGTGCCAGCAGCTTAGGGGCGGCAGGGTATGGCTACACCTTC
>.|TRBV3-1/TRBV3-2|.|TRBJ2-2
CASSQPGLPNTGELFF
TGTGCCAGCAGCCAGCCGGGACTTCCTAACACCGGGGAGCTGTTTTTT
>TRBD2|TRBV4-2|.|TRBJ2-1
CASSQDGTNNEQFF
TGTGCCAGCAGCCAAGACGGGACTAACAATGAGCAGTTCTTC
>TRBD2|TRBV7-9|.|TRBJ2-7
CASSSSGSGGSYEQYF
TGTGCCAGCAGCTCAAGTGGTAGCGGGGGTTCCTACGAGCAGTACTTC
>.|TRBV27|.|TRBJ1-2
CARGIYGYTF
TGTGCCAGGGGGATTTATGGCTACACCTTC
>TRBD1|TRBV5-6|.|TRBJ2-7
CASSALRDRGGQYF
TGTGCCAGCAGCGCACTCCGGGACAGGGGAGGGCAGTACTTC
>.|TRBV9|.|TRBJ1-2
CASSVGQSNYGYTF
TGTGCCAGCAGCGTAGGACAGAGTAACTATGGCTACACCTTC
>.|TRBV29-1|few|TRBJ1-1
CSVDGGGTEAFF
TGCAGCGTCGACGGGGGGGGTACTGAAGCTTTCTTT
>.|TRBV7-8|.|TRBJ1-1
CASSLALDTEAFF
TGTGCCAGCAGCTTAGCGCTGGACACTGAAGCTTTCTTT
>TRBD1|TRBV10-3|.|TRBJ1-3
CAISEGGTAGNTIYF
TGTGCCATCAGTGAGGGAGGGACAGCCGGAAACACCATATATTTT
>.|TRBV30|.|TRBJ1-3
CAWSVGVGTGNTIYF
TGTGCCTGGAGTGTAGGAGTTGGTACTGGAAACACCATATATTTT
>TRBD2|TRBV19|few|TRBJ2-7
CASSISGTNEQYF
TGTGCCAGTAGTATTAGCGGGACCAACGAGCAGTACTTC